The 21 T cell receptor beta chains reported below all come from one sample, sequenced in a study of blood T cell repertoires in COVID-19. TCRdb's table, derived via immunoSEQ multiplex PCR, lists solely in-frame clones and lacks some. The sample includes 100,000 or so clones, around 80% of them seen just once. Sequenced material: peripheral blood. The receptors derive from a man aged 60 to 75 with acute or convalescent COVID-19.

The genes are TRBV5-6 and TRBJ2-3; 10 positions agree with TRBD1. The germline CDR1 and CDR2 sequences are SGHDT and YYEEEE. V lost 2 bases to trimming and J lost 4 bases; unmatched junction nucleotides: 7. The CDR3 covers 16 residues. The CDR3 region is CASSLDRGLKADTQYF. The CDR3 DNA reads TGTGCCAGCAGCTTAGACAGGGGGCTGAAGGCAGATACGCAGTATTTT. Supplemented by reference TRBV5-6 and TRBJ2-3, the full variable domain reads DAGVTQSPTHLIKTRGQQVTLRCSPKSGHDTVSWYQQALGQGPQFIFQYYEEEERQRGNFPDRFSGHQFPNYSSELNVNALLLGDSALYLCASSLDRGLKADTQYFGPGTRLTVL.

This chain connects TRBV6-5 to TRBJ1-5; 8 bases align to TRBD1. This CDR3 contains 14 residues. Germline V gene data show CDR1 as MNHEY and CDR2 as SVGAGI. The V segment lost 2 bases and the J segment 10 bases; nucleotides outside the gene matches: 7. CDR3 nucleotide sequence: TGTGCCAGCAGTTACCGGGCAGGGGGCCAACCCCAGCATTTT. Its protein is CASSYRAGGQPQHF.

This chain links TRBV2 with TRBJ1-1; D gene unclear. CDR1 is SNHLY, CDR2 FYNNEI, per germline. The CDR3 spans 11 residues. Between the trimmed V and J ends, which lost 1 base and 7 bases, there was a span of 4 bases. CDR3 coding DNA: TGTGCCAGCAGTGAAGGAGGTGAAGCTTTCTTT. This codes for CASSEGGEAFF.

Only a few counts were recorded for this clone. The rearrangement uses TRBV11-2 and TRBJ1-1; no firm D call. The V gene's germline CDR1 is SGHAT and CDR2 FQNNGV. V was shortened by 0 bases and J by 1 base, with 6 bases between the two germline ends. The CDR3 length is 14 residues. The CDR3 DNA reads as TGTGCCAGCAGCTTAGAGTCAGGGAACACTGAAGCTTTCTTT. Translation: CASSLESGNTEAFF. Full variable domain (outside the CDR3, taken from reference TRBV11-2 and TRBJ1-1): EAGVAQSPRYKIIEKRQSVAFWCNPISGHATLYWYQQILGQGPKLLIQFQNNGVVDDSQLPKDRFSAERLKGVDSTLKIQPAKLEDSAVYLCASSLESGNTEAFFGQGTRLTVV.

The chain has TRBV6-5 and TRBJ1-2, with 7 bases lining up with TRBD1. CDR1 MNHEY and CDR2 SVGAGI come from the germline V gene. CDR3 length: 13 amino acids. V gave up 7 bases and J gave up 2 bases; unmatched junction bases: 4. The CDR3 DNA follows: TGTGCCAGCAAACTGGGACAGAACTATGGCTACACCTTC. This sequence encodes CASKLGQNYGYTF.

The rearrangement links TRBV14 to TRBJ2-3; TRBD2 agrees at 7 bases. V dropped 3 bases and J dropped 2; count of bases not matched to a gene: 5. The length of the CDR3 is 15 residues. CDR1 is SGHDN and CDR2 is FVKESK in the germline V gene. The CDR3 DNA is TGTGCCAGCAGCCAGTCTAGCGGTTTCACAGATACGCAGTATTTT. It specifies CASSQSSGFTDTQYF. The variable domain in full, completed from reference TRBV14 and TRBJ2-3, reads EAGVTQFPSHSVIEKGQTVTLRCDPISGHDNLYWYRRVMGKEIKFLLHFVKESKQDESGMPNNRFLAERTGGTYSTLKVQPAELEDSGVYFCASSQSSGFTDTQYFGPGTRLTVL.

The rearrangement links TRBV6-5 to TRBJ1-1; D is perhaps TRBD1 (6 bases). V was pared by 7 bases and J by 7 bases, with 13 bases between. The CDR3 is made up of 12 amino acids. Germline V lookup: CDR1 MNHEY, CDR2 SVGAGI. DNA of the CDR3: TGTGCCAGCAAATTAACAGGGATTGAAGCTTTCTTT. This gives the protein CASKLTGIEAFF.

The chain employs TRBV7-9 and TRBJ1-2; D is uncertain. The germline gives CDR1 SEHNR, CDR2 FQNEAQ (reference sequence). The ends were cut back, 5 bases at V and 8 bases at J, with 12 bases in the middle. The CDR3 totals 12 residues. CDR3 DNA sequence: TGTGCCAGCAGCCCAGAAGCGGCGGGCTACACCTTC. It encodes CASSPEAAGYTF.

The CDR3: CAISEEVGQGAGELFF. CDR3 in DNA: TGTGCCATCAGTGAAGAAGTAGGGCAGGGGGCCGGGGAGCTGTTTTTT. V gene TRBV10-3 combines with J gene TRBJ2-2; 7 positions match TRBD1. The CDR3 runs to 16 residues. In germline, CDR1 is ENHRY, CDR2 SYGVKD. V was clipped by 3 bases and J by 6 bases; unmatched bases: 10.

This clone was counted a few times. The chain carries TRBV9 and TRBJ1-6; possibly TRBD1 for D (6 bases). This CDR3 contains 17 residues. Germline V gene sequence: CDR1 SGDLS, CDR2 YYNGEE. Trimming pared 0 bases from V and 6 bases from J, leaving 16 bases between. CDR3 bases: TGTGCCAGCAGCGTAGCTGGCAGGGGCGAAGGTAATTCACCCCTCCACTTT. Its translation: CASSVAGRGEGNSPLHF.

There are a few counts of this clone. V usage is TRBV7-9 and J usage is TRBJ1-2, with D possibly being TRBD1 (5 bases). Between the trimmed V and J ends, which lost 1 base and 5 bases, there was a span of 5 bases. Germline CDR1 SEHNR, CDR2 FQNEAQ (reference sequence). This CDR3 is 12 amino acids long. CDR3 coding DNA: TGTGCCAGCAGCTTAGGACAGTATGGCTACACCTTC. Translation: CASSLGQYGYTF.

The chain couples TRBV28 to TRBJ1-2, with D perhaps matching TRBD1 (6 bases). V was shortened by 5 bases and J by 4 bases, with 11 bases between the two germline ends. CDR3 length equals 13 residues. Germline V gene sequence: CDR1 MDHEN, CDR2 SYDVKM. CDR3 in amino acids: CASSIQGGYGYTF. CDR3 coding DNA: TGTGCCAGCAGTATACAGGGTGGCTATGGCTACACCTTC.

As for this clone: An end of the junction differs from the germline gene, which may be a read error. The V call is TRBV6-5, the J call TRBJ1-4; no clear D. Germline CDR1 reads MNHEY; CDR2 reads SVGAGI. The CDR3 is 14 residues long. CDR3 sequence (DNA): TGTGCCAGCAGTTACAGTTCAACTAATGAACCACTGTGTTTT. Amino acid sequence: CASSYSSTNEPLCF.

The J gene is TRBJ1-5, the V gene TRBV4-3; D ambiguous. The CDR3 spans 13 residues. Germline V gene lookup returns CDR1 LGHNA and CDR2 YSLEER. The V gene lost 0 bases and the J gene lost 5 bases, with 5 bases spanning the gap. CDR3: CASSQDSDQPQHF. The DNA for the CDR3 is TGCGCCAGCAGCCAAGATTCGGATCAGCCCCAGCATTTT.

The chain links TRBV27 to TRBJ2-2; 8 bases line up with TRBD1. This CDR3 spans 13 amino acids. CDR1 is MNHEY, CDR2 SMNVEV, per germline (reference sequence). V was pared by 6 bases and J by 6 bases, with 3 bases of the junction left unmatched. The CDR3 nucleotides are TGTGCCAGCAGAAGGACAGGGCCCGGGGAGCTGTTTTTT. It yields the protein CASRRTGPGELFF.

This clone was found a few times. This CDR3 is CASSIGSEQYF. The CDR3 DNA reads as TGTGCCAGTAGTATTGGCTCGGAGCAGTACTTC. The chain is built from TRBV19 and TRBJ2-7; the D is unclear. V was shortened by 3 bases and J by 7 bases, with 7 bases between the two germline ends. This CDR3 has 11 amino acids. Looked up from germline, CDR1 is LNHDA and CDR2 is SQIVND (reference sequence).

This clone has only one observation. The gene calls are TRBV4-3 and TRBJ2-3; 12 bases are shared with TRBD2. With V trimmed by 4 bases and J by 3 bases, 11 bases remained unmatched. Germline lookup yields CDR1 LGHNA and CDR2 YSLEER. The CDR3 consists of 18 residues. The CDR3 region is CASSPEGRLAGETDTQYF. CDR3 nucleotide sequence: TGCGCCAGCAGCCCTGAAGGAAGACTAGCGGGAGAGACAGATACGCAGTATTTT.

The CDR3 protein is CASSNGLASTQYF. In DNA form, the CDR3 reads TGTGCCAGCAGCAACGGACTAGCCAGTACGCAGTATTTT. This chain connects TRBV6-2 or TRBV6-3 to TRBJ2-3; 8 positions agree with TRBD2. The germline V gene encodes CDR1 MNHEY and CDR2 SVGEGT. V was pared by 6 bases and J by 8 bases, with 7 bases of the junction left unmatched. CDR3 size: 13 residues.

The V and J genes are TRBV24-1 and TRBJ2-5; unclear D gene. This CDR3 is 13 amino acids long. CDR1 KGHDR and CDR2 SFDVKD come from the germline V gene. V lost 4 bases, J lost 1 base, and 6 bases lay in between. CDR3 coding DNA: TGTGCCACCAGTGAAACTACCCAAGAGACCCAGTACTTC. The encoded protein is CATSETTQETQYF.

The chain combines TRBV24-1 with TRBJ2-1, with TRBD1 identical over 7 bases. This CDR3 has 15 amino acids. After removal of 3 bases from V and 3 bases from J, the junction contained 4 bases not matched to a gene. Germline V gene data show CDR1 as KGHDR and CDR2 as SFDVKD. The CDR3 spells CATSDPGTVYNEQFF. CDR3 coding DNA: TGTGCCACCAGTGATCCTGGGACAGTCTACAATGAGCAGTTCTTC.

This chain links TRBV11-2 with TRBJ1-1; D is unclear. Germline CDR1 SGHAT, CDR2 FQNNGV. V lost 5 bases and J lost 1, with 14 bases in between. This CDR3 comprises 15 residues. DNA for the CDR3: TGTGCCAGCAGCCCCCAGAGCGCCGGGAACACTGAAGCTTTCTTT. It yields the protein CASSPQSAGNTEAFF.